This TCR beta chain was observed in a study of Graves' ophthalmopathy and Graves' hyperthyroidism. This clonotype has a count of ten or more. The antigen is unknown. CDR3 size: 14 residues. Germline CDR1 reads SGHTA; CDR2 reads FQGTGA. The V and J ends lost 5 bases and 3 bases, in that order; junction bases with no gene match: 5. General study results and limits: From stable hyperthyroidism, ophthalmopathy was separated by a 13-signature model with 85% to 90% sensitivity and more than 75% specificity.

RNA served as the template for amplifying TCR beta CDR3 regions. Amplification began with first-round RT-PCR using HTBI primers, then second-round multiplex PCR was performed. MiXCR, run by TCRdb on the multiplex PCR reads, gives a single entry per CDR3 protein. This sample yields more than 150,000 distinct CDR3 sequences, of which 30% to 45% are seen a single time; around 5.8% belongs to the top ten. The gene calls are TRBV7-3 and TRBJ1-1; 8 positions match TRBD1. The receptor comes from a woman in her thirties or forties with Graves' ophthalmopathy. The sequencing sample was made of peripheral blood. Written as DNA, the CDR3 is TGTGCCAGCAGCACGGGACAGGAGTACACTGAAGCTTTCTTT. Amino acid sequence: CASSTGQEYTEAFF.